Each of the 9 T cell receptor beta chains below was sequenced from the same sample in a study of T cell repertoires in cytomegalovirus infection. One entry per CDR3 protein, called by TCRdb with MiXCR from the reads. The sample lists over 150,000 distinct CDR3 sequences; around an eighth were seen once. The sample consisted of PBMCs. The receptor source for this set is a human donor in good health (CMV status not recorded). Some clones in this sample may be carry-over from other donors' samples.

The sample holds a few counts of this clonotype. V gene TRBV28 combines with J gene TRBJ1-1; possible D gene TRBD1, 6 bases. V lost 5 bases, J lost 2 bases, and 21 bases lay in between. Germline CDR1 is MDHEN and CDR2 is SYDVKM. CDR3 length: 17 amino acids. DNA of the CDR3: TGTGCCAGCAGTCCTTATGGCGGGGGGCTGGGAAACACTGAAGCTTTCTTT. Encoded protein: CASSPYGGGLGNTEAFF.

The V and J genes are TRBV29-1 and TRBJ2-2, with D tentatively TRBD2 (6 bases). The CDR3 is 14 amino acids. CDR1 is SQVTM, CDR2 ANQGSEA, per germline. Trimming shortened V by 1 base and J by 3 bases, and 9 bases separated the two germline ends. CDR3 DNA: TGCAGCGTTGAAGGGGGGGTGGACACCGGGGAGCTGTTTTTT. Translating gives CSVEGGVDTGELFF.

This clonotype was detected only a few times. The chain is built from TRBV29-1 and TRBJ1-2; tentative D call: TRBD1 (6 bases). Germline V gives CDR1 SQVTM, CDR2 ANQGSEA. CDR3 length equals 12 residues. V lost 4 bases and J lost 6, with 12 bases in between. CDR3 amino acids: CSVVQGNDGYTF. The DNA of the CDR3 is TGCAGCGTTGTACAGGGAAATGATGGCTACACCTTC.

The rearrangement uses TRBV14 and TRBJ1-2; 10 bases align to TRBD1. Germline V lookup: CDR1 SGHDN, CDR2 FVKESK. The ends lost 4 bases at V and 7 bases at J; junction bases unmatched: 3. The CDR3 is made up of 13 amino acids. CDR3 loop: CASSRQGASGYTF. The CDR3 bases are TGTGCCAGCAGCCGACAGGGGGCGAGTGGCTACACCTTC.

The CDR3 DNA follows: TGCAGCGTTTATTGGGAGACCCAGTACTTC. Amino acids: CSVYWETQYF. The gene calls are TRBV29-1 and TRBJ2-5, with unresolved D. The CDR3 contains 10 residues. Between the trimmed V and J ends, which lost 5 bases and 5 bases, there was a span of 6 bases. Germline lookup yields CDR1 SQVTM and CDR2 ANQGSEA.

V and J are TRBV5-1 and TRBJ2-5; D possibly corresponds to TRBD2 (5 bases). The length of the CDR3 is 13 residues. Germline CDR1 and CDR2: SGHRS and YFSETQ. The V end lost 0 bases, the J end lost 7 bases, and 10 bases lay between the germline ends. CDR3 in DNA: TGCGCCAGCAGCTTGGCCGGGGAAGGGACCCAGTACTTC. It encodes CASSLAGEGTQYF.

This clonotype has more than one count but fewer than ten. This chain links TRBV29-1 with TRBJ2-5; TRBD1 might be the D (6 bases). Germline CDR1 and CDR2: SQVTM and ANQGSEA. The CDR3 loop spans 15 amino acids. V was trimmed by 4 bases and J by 1 base, leaving 16 bases between them. In DNA form, the CDR3 reads TGCAGCGTTGGGGTCGCAGGGGCCGGCCAAGAGACCCAGTACTTC. It encodes CSVGVAGAGQETQYF.

The chain is built from TRBV29-1 and TRBJ2-5, with D uncertain. Trimming left V 2 bases short and J 5 bases short, with 12 bases between. Germline V gene lookup returns CDR1 SQVTM and CDR2 ANQGSEA. The CDR3 is 13 amino acids. The CDR3 sequence: CSVEPPLRETQYF. CDR3 in DNA: TGCAGCGTTGAACCCCCCCTCAGGGAGACCCAGTACTTC.

In its sample, this clonotype was seen a few times. The CDR3 coding sequence is TGCAGCGTTGAACGAGGAAGCGGGAGAGAGCAGTTCTTC. Protein: CSVERGSGREQFF. The chain is built from TRBV29-1 and TRBJ2-1, with 8 bases fitting TRBD2. The CDR3 totals 13 residues. V gave up 2 bases and J gave up 10 bases; unmatched junction bases: 7. Per the germline V gene, CDR1 is SQVTM and CDR2 is ANQGSEA.